The rows below give T cell receptor beta chains drawn from one sample of a study of regulatory T cells in long-lasting Graves disease. TCRdb fed the multiplex PCR reads into MiXCR, producing one record per CDR3 protein. Here the sample spans 400,000 to 500,000 distinct CDR3 sequences, roughly 15% being singletons. These records were also assigned to another study, of T cells in Graves' hyperthyroidism and ophthalmopathy.

The sample in question was peripheral blood mononuclear cells (PBMCs), obtained at new diagnosis, from a patient treated with antithyroid drugs. The receptor source for this set is a woman younger than 35 with Graves disease. Both conserved end residues are part of each CDR3. Fields, in order: V gene, J gene, CDR3 protein.

V: TRBV28
J: TRBJ2-5
CDR3: CASSLWWEGQETQYF

V: TRBV28
J: TRBJ2-3
CDR3: CASSPADRHTDTQYF

V: TRBV28
J: TRBJ2-5
CDR3: CASSLPQGMGQETQYF

V: TRBV30
J: TRBJ2-7
CDR3: CAWIHGRDREYF

V: TRBV28
J: TRBJ2-2
CDR3: CASRTRDRGNTGELFF

V: TRBV7-9
J: TRBJ2-2
CDR3: CASRQGETGELFF

V: TRBV4-1
J: TRBJ2-3
CDR3: CASSRTPVDTQYF

V: TRBV6-1
J: TRBJ2-6
CDR3: CASRPVTAGANVLTF

V: TRBV6-1
J: TRBJ1-1
CDR3: CASSEAGGNTEAFF

V: TRBV29-1
J: TRBJ2-6
CDR3: CSARRAGANVLTF

V: TRBV6-1
J: TRBJ1-5
CDR3: CASSMDLAQPQHF

V: TRBV20-1
J: TRBJ2-7
CDR3: CSASRDMLRDEQYF

V: TRBV28
J: TRBJ2-7
CDR3: CASGGANSKRYEQYF

V: TRBV7-3
J: TRBJ2-3
CDR3: CASSLRGQTTDTQYF

V: TRBV6-1
J: TRBJ2-1
CDR3: CASSGTSGGSYNEQFF

V: TRBV15
J: TRBJ2-2
CDR3: CATSSPRAIKLNTGELFF

V: TRBV5-8
J: TRBJ2-3
CDR3: CASSATSGMGIATDTQYF